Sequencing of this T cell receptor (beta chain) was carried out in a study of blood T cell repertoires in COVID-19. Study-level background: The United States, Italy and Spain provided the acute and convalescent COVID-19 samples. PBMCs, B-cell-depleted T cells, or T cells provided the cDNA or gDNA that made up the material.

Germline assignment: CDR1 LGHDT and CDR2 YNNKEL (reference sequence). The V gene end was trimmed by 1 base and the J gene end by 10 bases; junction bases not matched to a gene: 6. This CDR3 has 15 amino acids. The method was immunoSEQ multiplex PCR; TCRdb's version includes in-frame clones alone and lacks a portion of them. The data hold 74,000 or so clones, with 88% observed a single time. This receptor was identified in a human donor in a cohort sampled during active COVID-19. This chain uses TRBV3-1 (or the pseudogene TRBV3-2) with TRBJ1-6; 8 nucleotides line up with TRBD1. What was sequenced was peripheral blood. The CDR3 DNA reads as TGTGCCAGCAGCCAAGTCAACAGGGGGGAATCACCCCTCCACTTT. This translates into CASSQVNRGESPLHF.